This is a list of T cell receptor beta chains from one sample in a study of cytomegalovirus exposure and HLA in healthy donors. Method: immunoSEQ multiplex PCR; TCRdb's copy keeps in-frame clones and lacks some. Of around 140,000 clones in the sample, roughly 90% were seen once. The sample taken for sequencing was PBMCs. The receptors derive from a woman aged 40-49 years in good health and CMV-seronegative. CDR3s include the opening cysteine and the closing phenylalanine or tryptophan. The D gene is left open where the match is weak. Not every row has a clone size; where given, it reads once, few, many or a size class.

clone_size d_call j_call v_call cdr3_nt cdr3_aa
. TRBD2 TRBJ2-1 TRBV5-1 TGCGCCAGCAGTCCTACTTTGGGAGGGCTAGAAGACAATGAGCAGTTCTTC CASSPTLGGLEDNEQFF
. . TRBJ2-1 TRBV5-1 TGCGCCAGCAGCTTGGGCGGCAGCTCCTACAATGAGCAGTTCTTC CASSLGGSSYNEQFF
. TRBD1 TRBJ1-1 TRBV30 TGTGCCTGGAGTGGAGGACAGGGGGCAGTGAACACTGAAGCTTTCTTT CAWSGGQGAVNTEAFF
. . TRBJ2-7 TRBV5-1 TGCGCCAGCAGCCCCGGGACAAACTACGAGCAGTACTTC CASSPGTNYEQYF
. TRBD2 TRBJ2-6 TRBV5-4 TGTGCCAGCAGCTTAGGTAGCGGGGACTCTGGGGCCAACGTCCTGACTTTC CASSLGSGDSGANVLTF
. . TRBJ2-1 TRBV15 TGTGCCACCAGCAGAGATCGGGCGGGGAATGAGCAGTTCTTC CATSRDRAGNEQFF
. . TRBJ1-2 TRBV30 TGTGCCTGGCACCGGGACACGCACTATGGCTACACCTTC CAWHRDTHYGYTF
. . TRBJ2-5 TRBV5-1 TGCGCCAGCAGCTCTGGAGTCCCGTTTCAAGAGACCCAGTACTTC CASSSGVPFQETQYF
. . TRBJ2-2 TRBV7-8 TGTGCCAGCAGCCCGGGCCAGGGAATAGTTAACACCGGGGAGCTGTTTTTT CASSPGQGIVNTGELFF
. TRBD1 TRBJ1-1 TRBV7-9 TGTGCCAGCAGCCGACAGGGCAGCACTGAAGCTTTCTTT CASSRQGSTEAFF
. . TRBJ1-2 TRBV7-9 TGTGCCAGCAGCTCAGGGGTTGGGGTGAGCAACTATGGCTACACCTTC CASSSGVGVSNYGYTF
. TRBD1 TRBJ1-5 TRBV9 TGTGCCAGCAGCGGAGGGACAGCGAGCAATCAGCCCCAGCATTTT CASSGGTASNQPQHF
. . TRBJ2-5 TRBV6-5 TGTGCCAGCAGGATTAACGGAGGGGCAGAGACCCAGTACTTC CASRINGGAETQYF
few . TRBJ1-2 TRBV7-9 TGTGCCAGCAGCTTTCAGACTACAGGGTATCATGGCTACACCTTC CASSFQTTGYHGYTF
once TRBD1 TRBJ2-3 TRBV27 TGTGCCAGCAGGGACCGGACAGGGGGCGCAGATACGCAGTATTTT CASRDRTGGADTQYF
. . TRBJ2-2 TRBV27 TGTGCCAGCAGTTTTATAGCAAGCGGGGAGCTGTTTTTT CASSFIASGELFF
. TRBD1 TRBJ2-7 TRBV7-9 TGTTCCAGCAGCCGGACAGGGGCTAATTGGGAGCAGTACTTC CSSSRTGANWEQYF
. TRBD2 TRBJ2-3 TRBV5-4 TGTGCCAGCAGCCCGCGACTAGCGGGAAGCACAGATACGCAGTATTTT CASSPRLAGSTDTQYF
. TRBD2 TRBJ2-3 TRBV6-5 TGTGCCAGCAGTTATGGCCTAGCGGGAGCAGATACGCAGTATTTT CASSYGLAGADTQYF
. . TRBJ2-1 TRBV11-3 TGTGCCAGCAGCTTAGTTGGGGCCCGAAGTGAGCAGTTCTTC CASSLVGARSEQFF
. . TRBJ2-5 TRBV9 TGTGCCAGCAGCGTATTCAGCGGGACCCAGTACTTC CASSVFSGTQYF
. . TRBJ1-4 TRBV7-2 TGTGCCAGCAGCTTACAGGGTGAAAAACTGTTTTTT CASSLQGEKLFF
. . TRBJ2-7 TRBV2 TGTGCCAGCAAAACAGGGTTGTGGGGAAGGAGGGAGCAGTACTTC CASKTGLWGRREQYF
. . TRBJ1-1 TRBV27 TGTGCCAGCAGTTTAAGGGGCATGAACACTGAAGCTTTCTTT CASSLRGMNTEAFF
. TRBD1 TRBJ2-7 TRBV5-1 TGCGCCAGCAGCTACACCAGGGGGAACCACGAGCAGTACTTC CASSYTRGNHEQYF
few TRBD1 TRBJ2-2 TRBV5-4 TGTGCCAGCAGCCCTACTGGACAGGGGCTCGGGGAGCTGTTTTTT CASSPTGQGLGELFF
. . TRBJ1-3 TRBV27 TGTGCCAGCAGGACAGGAGTAGCTGGAAACACCATATATTTT CASRTGVAGNTIYF
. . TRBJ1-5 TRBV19 TGTGCCAGTCAACAGGGAGCCCAGCCCCAGCATTTT CASQQGAQPQHF
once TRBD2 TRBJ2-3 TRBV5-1 TGCGCCAGTCAGGCTAGCGGGCCCGGCACAGATACGCAGTATTTT CASQASGPGTDTQYF
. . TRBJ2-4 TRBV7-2 TGTGCCAGCAGCTTACTCACTTCGGCCAAAAACATTCAGTACTTC CASSLLTSAKNIQYF
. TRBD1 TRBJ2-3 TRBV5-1 TGCGCCAGCAGCCCAGACAGGGTTGGGACAGATACGCAGTATTTT CASSPDRVGTDTQYF